These T cell receptor beta chains were read from a single sample in a study of blood T cell repertoires in COVID-19. The data were produced by immunoSEQ multiplex PCR, yet TCRdb's version contains in-frame clones alone and is incomplete. The sample records approximately 41,000 clones, roughly 89% being singletons. Material: peripheral blood. Receptor source: a man aged 50 or older with active COVID-19. The CDR3 runs from the conserved cysteine through the conserved F or W. The D gene is left open where the match is weak. Rows give clone size only sometimes, using once, few, many, or a class for an expanded clone.

D: TRBD2; V: TRBV7-7; J: TRBJ2-3; size: NA; CDR3: CASSFSGMDTQYF; DNA: TGTGCCAGCAGTTTTAGCGGGATGGATACGCAGTATTTT
D: NA; V: TRBV10-3; J: TRBJ2-5; size: few; CDR3: CAISEGQGGETQYF; DNA: TGTGCCATCAGTGAAGGTCAGGGAGGCGAGACCCAGTACTTC
D: TRBD2; V: TRBV9; J: TRBJ2-1; size: NA; CDR3: CASSLGGSGRGYNEQFF; DNA: TGTGCCAGCAGTCTCGGGGGGAGCGGGAGAGGGTACAATGAGCAGTTCTTC
D: NA; V: TRBV21-1; J: TRBJ2-3; size: NA; CDR3: CASSKIASRADTQYF; DNA: TGTGCCAGCAGTAAAATAGCGTCACGAGCAGATACGCAGTATTTT
D: TRBD2; V: TRBV7-2; J: TRBJ2-1; size: NA; CDR3: CASSLEGSGSGGEQFF; DNA: TGTGCCAGCAGCTTAGAGGGTAGCGGGAGCGGGGGTGAGCAGTTCTTC
D: NA; V: TRBV5-1; J: TRBJ2-5; size: NA; CDR3: CASSKMSGETQYF; DNA: TGCGCCAGCTCAAAAATGAGCGGAGAGACCCAGTACTTC
D: TRBD1; V: TRBV28; J: TRBJ1-2; size: NA; CDR3: CASETGGYGYTF; DNA: TGTGCCAGCGAGACAGGGGGTTATGGCTACACCTTC
D: NA; V: TRBV5-6; J: TRBJ2-7; size: NA; CDR3: CASSWSPSGEQYF; DNA: TGTGCCAGCAGCTGGTCCCCGAGCGGGGAGCAGTACTTC
D: NA; V: TRBV7-9; J: TRBJ1-2; size: NA; CDR3: CASSRQRNYGYTF; DNA: TGTGCCAGCAGCCGACAGCGAAACTATGGCTACACCTTC
D: NA; V: TRBV27; J: TRBJ2-7; size: NA; CDR3: CASSLLTGLDYEQYF; DNA: TGTGCCAGCAGTTTATTAACGGGTCTTGACTACGAGCAGTACTTC
D: NA; V: TRBV20-1; J: TRBJ1-2; size: NA; CDR3: CSARAGNGYTF; DNA: TGCAGTGCTAGAGCGGGGAATGGCTACACCTTC
D: NA; V: TRBV7-3; J: TRBJ2-6; size: NA; CDR3: CASSPQTRAPSGANVLTF; DNA: TGTGCCAGCAGCCCACAGACCCGAGCTCCCTCTGGGGCCAACGTCCTGACTTTC
D: TRBD2; V: TRBV7-9; J: TRBJ2-3; size: NA; CDR3: CASSLGAGAGDDTQYF; DNA: TGTGCCAGCAGCTTGGGGGCCGGAGCGGGAGACGATACGCAGTATTTT
D: TRBD2; V: TRBV3-1/TRBV3-2; J: TRBJ2-3; size: NA; CDR3: CASSLIAGDTQYF; DNA: TGTGCCAGCAGTCTCATAGCGGGGGATACGCAGTATTTT
D: TRBD1; V: TRBV7-9; J: TRBJ2-5; size: NA; CDR3: CASSQGQGGVETQYF; DNA: TGTGCCAGCAGTCAGGGACAGGGCGGAGTGGAGACCCAGTACTTC
D: NA; V: TRBV11-2; J: TRBJ2-7; size: NA; CDR3: CASSLAPEQYF; DNA: TGTGCCAGCAGCTTAGCTCCCGAGCAGTACTTC
D: TRBD1; V: TRBV18; J: TRBJ2-7; size: NA; CDR3: CASSLPGQGPLEQYF; DNA: TGTGCCAGCTCACTTCCGGGACAGGGCCCCCTCGAGCAGTACTTC
D: TRBD1; V: TRBV19; J: TRBJ1-1; size: few; CDR3: CASSGTVNTEAFF; DNA: TGTGCCAGTAGTGGGACAGTGAACACTGAAGCTTTCTTT
D: NA; V: TRBV20-1; J: TRBJ2-7; size: NA; CDR3: CSARYQYEQYF; DNA: TGCAGTGCTAGATATCAGTACGAGCAGTACTTC
D: TRBD2; V: TRBV11-1; J: TRBJ2-3; size: NA; CDR3: CASSLTSGRVTDTQYF; DNA: TGTGCCAGCAGTTTGACTAGCGGGAGAGTTACAGATACGCAGTATTTT
D: NA; V: TRBV6-2/TRBV6-3; J: TRBJ2-5; size: NA; CDR3: CASSYSVTGIWGQETQYF; DNA: TGTGCCAGCAGTTATTCAGTCACAGGGATTTGGGGCCAAGAGACCCAGTACTTC
D: TRBD1; V: TRBV7-2; J: TRBJ2-5; size: NA; CDR3: CASSARQGARETQYF; DNA: TGTGCCAGCAGCGCTCGACAGGGGGCTAGAGAGACCCAGTACTTC
D: NA; V: TRBV5-6; J: TRBJ1-5; size: NA; CDR3: CASSLAGQPQHF; DNA: TGTGCCAGCAGCTTGGCGGGGCAGCCCCAGCATTTT
D: NA; V: TRBV14; J: TRBJ1-2; size: once; CDR3: CASSQALGSNYGYTF; DNA: TGTGCCAGCAGCCAAGCCCTTGGCAGTAACTATGGCTACACCTTC
D: TRBD2; V: TRBV6-5; J: TRBJ2-4; size: NA; CDR3: CASSYGFRGSIQYF; DNA: TGTGCCAGCAGTTACGGATTTCGCGGGAGTATTCAGTACTTC
D: TRBD2; V: TRBV6-5; J: TRBJ2-7; size: NA; CDR3: CASSYSGGPYEQYF; DNA: TGTGCCAGCAGCTATAGCGGGGGTCCCTACGAGCAGTACTTC
D: NA; V: TRBV7-2; J: TRBJ2-1; size: NA; CDR3: CASSLSQGWLYNEQFF; DNA: TGTGCCAGCAGCTTAAGCCAGGGATGGCTCTACAATGAGCAGTTCTTC
D: TRBD2; V: TRBV6-5; J: TRBJ2-1; size: NA; CDR3: CASSSGLAGRNEQFF; DNA: TGTGCCAGCAGTTCCGGACTAGCGGGAAGAAATGAGCAGTTCTTC
D: NA; V: TRBV28; J: TRBJ2-7; size: NA; CDR3: CASRGHYEQYF; DNA: TGTGCCAGCAGGGGACATTACGAGCAGTACTTC
D: TRBD2; V: TRBV4-1; J: TRBJ2-1; size: NA; CDR3: CASSQEKREMDYEQFF; DNA: TGCGCCAGCAGCCAAGAAAAGCGGGAAATGGATTATGAGCAGTTCTTC
D: NA; V: TRBV12-3/TRBV12-4; J: TRBJ2-5; size: NA; CDR3: CASSLGQKETQYF; DNA: TGTGCCAGCAGTTTAGGACAGAAAGAGACCCAGTACTTC
D: NA; V: TRBV2; J: TRBJ1-2; size: NA; CDR3: CASSQFTGKRTF; DNA: TGTGCCAGCAGCCAATTTACCGGGAAAAGGACCTTC
D: NA; V: TRBV6-5; J: TRBJ2-1; size: NA; CDR3: CASSSTGSSYNEQFF; DNA: TGTGCCAGCAGTTCTACAGGGAGCTCCTACAATGAGCAGTTCTTC
D: NA; V: TRBV28; J: TRBJ2-1; size: NA; CDR3: CASSLGGSSYNEQFF; DNA: TGTGCCAGCAGTTTAGGGGGGAGCTCCTACAATGAGCAGTTCTTC
D: NA; V: TRBV11-2; J: TRBJ2-5; size: NA; CDR3: CASSQKETQYF; DNA: TGTGCCAGCAGCCAGAAAGAGACCCAGTACTTC
D: TRBD2; V: TRBV27; J: TRBJ2-3; size: NA; CDR3: CASSPGTTTDTQYF; DNA: TGTGCCAGCAGTCCAGGGACTACAACTGATACGCAGTATTTT
D: NA; V: TRBV7-9; J: TRBJ2-5; size: NA; CDR3: CASSSPLGQWSVETQYF; DNA: TGTGCCAGCAGCTCCCCCCTAGGACAGTGGAGCGTCGAGACCCAGTACTTC
D: NA; V: TRBV11-2; J: TRBJ1-6; size: once; CDR3: CASSLSGAGGFQPLHF; DNA: TGTGCCAGCAGCTTGTCAGGGGCGGGGGGATTTCAACCCCTCCACTTT
D: NA; V: TRBV29-1; J: TRBJ2-7; size: NA; CDR3: CSVVRTAYEQYF; DNA: TGCAGCGTTGTGCGGACAGCCTACGAGCAGTACTTC
D: NA; V: TRBV5-1; J: TRBJ2-2; size: NA; CDR3: CASSYDRLHTGELFF; DNA: TGCGCCAGCAGCTACGACAGACTCCACACCGGGGAGCTGTTTTTT
D: TRBD1; V: TRBV13; J: TRBJ2-5; size: NA; CDR3: CASSLRDRGQETQYF; DNA: TGTGCCAGCAGCCTCCGGGACAGGGGACAAGAGACCCAGTACTTC
D: NA; V: TRBV15; J: TRBJ1-4; size: NA; CDR3: CATRVGTNEKLFF; DNA: TGTGCCACCCGAGTGGGGACAAATGAAAAACTGTTTTTT
D: TRBD1; V: TRBV6-5; J: TRBJ1-1; size: NA; CDR3: CASSYSRVRGYTEAFF; DNA: TGTGCCAGCAGTTACTCGAGAGTCAGGGGGTATACTGAAGCTTTCTTT
D: NA; V: TRBV7-8; J: TRBJ1-6; size: NA; CDR3: CASSLGAKTHNSPLHF; DNA: TGTGCCAGCAGCTTAGGGGCAAAGACCCATAATTCACCCCTCCACTTT
D: TRBD1; V: TRBV19; J: TRBJ2-5; size: NA; CDR3: CASSMGQVQETQYF; DNA: TGTGCCAGTAGTATGGGACAGGTCCAAGAGACCCAGTACTTC
D: NA; V: TRBV6-5; J: TRBJ1-1; size: NA; CDR3: CASSPRRNFEAFF; DNA: TGTGCCAGCAGTCCCCGCCGCAACTTTGAAGCTTTCTTT
D: NA; V: TRBV24-1; J: TRBJ2-3; size: NA; CDR3: CATSDQGPGADTQYF; DNA: TGTGCCACCAGTGATCAGGGGCCAGGGGCAGATACGCAGTATTTT
D: NA; V: TRBV6-5; J: TRBJ2-5; size: few; CDR3: CASSYGSGGETQYF; DNA: TGTGCCAGCAGTTACGGGTCAGGGGGGGAGACCCAGTACTTC
D: NA; V: TRBV7-9; J: TRBJ2-5; size: NA; CDR3: CASNPGQETQYF; DNA: TGTGCCAGCAACCCGGGTCAGGAGACCCAGTACTTC
D: NA; V: TRBV7-3; J: TRBJ1-3; size: NA; CDR3: CASSRRNGDTIYF; DNA: TGTGCCAGCAGCCGCCGAAACGGAGACACCATATATTTT
D: NA; V: TRBV7-2; J: TRBJ2-1; size: NA; CDR3: CASSEQPHRENEQFF; DNA: TGTGCCAGCAGCGAACAACCCCACAGGGAGAATGAGCAGTTCTTC
D: NA; V: TRBV10-3; J: TRBJ1-5; size: NA; CDR3: CAISESADQPQHF; DNA: TGTGCCATCAGTGAGTCGGCGGATCAGCCCCAGCATTTT
D: TRBD1; V: TRBV5-1; J: TRBJ2-7; size: NA; CDR3: CASSSGTGEDEQYF; DNA: TGCGCCAGCAGCTCCGGGACAGGGGAAGACGAGCAGTACTTC
D: NA; V: TRBV10-3; J: TRBJ2-7; size: NA; CDR3: CAISESRAREEQYF; DNA: TGTGCCATCAGTGAGAGCAGGGCCCGGGAGGAGCAGTACTTC
D: NA; V: TRBV27; J: TRBJ2-1; size: NA; CDR3: CASSLSTRNEQFF; DNA: TGTGCCAGCAGCCTATCCACTCGCAATGAGCAGTTCTTC
D: TRBD1; V: TRBV5-1; J: TRBJ2-5; size: once; CDR3: CASSPGQGRLETQYF; DNA: TGCGCCAGCAGCCCGGGACAGGGCAGGTTAGAGACCCAGTACTTC
D: TRBD2; V: TRBV6-2/TRBV6-3; J: TRBJ2-1; size: NA; CDR3: CASSYPGLVNNNEQFF; DNA: TGTGCCAGCAGTTACCCGGGACTAGTCAACAACAATGAGCAGTTCTTC